This T cell receptor beta chain came from a study of blood T cell repertoires in COVID-19. Study background: Spain, Italy and the United States supplied samples that represented acute and convalescent COVID-19. Sources were T cells, B-cell-depleted T cells, or PBMCs; the material itself was cDNA or gDNA.

Living in about two dozen US areas, the participants were between 18 and 89 years of age. Participants had their cohort set by participant-reported clinical history. The V and J ends lost 4 bases and 1 base respectively, with 2 bases between them. The CDR3 contains 12 residues. Germline V CDR1 and CDR2: KGHDR, SFDVKD. Profiled with immunoSEQ multiplex PCR; TCRdb holds only in-frame clones, not every one. The table shows 150,000 to 200,000 clones, with roughly 90% occurring only once. The TCR originated in a human donor with acute COVID-19. The donor label of this sample is uncertain. The rearrangement uses TRBV24-1 and TRBJ2-3, with D uncertain. Sequences were obtained from PBMCs or T cells enriched from blood (not recorded which). Here the CDR3 DNA reads TGTGCCACCAGTGACGGCACAGATACGCAGTATTTT. This encodes CATSDGTDTQYF.